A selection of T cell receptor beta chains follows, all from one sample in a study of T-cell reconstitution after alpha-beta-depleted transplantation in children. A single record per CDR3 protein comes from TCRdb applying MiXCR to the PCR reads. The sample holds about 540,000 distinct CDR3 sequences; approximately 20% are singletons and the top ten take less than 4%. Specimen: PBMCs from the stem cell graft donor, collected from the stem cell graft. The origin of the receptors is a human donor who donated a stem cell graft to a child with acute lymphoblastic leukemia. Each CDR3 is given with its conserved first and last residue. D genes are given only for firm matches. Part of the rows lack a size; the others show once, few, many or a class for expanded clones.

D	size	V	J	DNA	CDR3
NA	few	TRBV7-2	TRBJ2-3	TGTGCCAGCAGCTCGGAGATCTCAGATACGCAGTATTTT	CASSSEISDTQYF
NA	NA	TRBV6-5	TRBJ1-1	TGTGCCAGCAGTTACTCAGGGGGAAATCTGGGATTCTTT	CASSYSGGNLGFF
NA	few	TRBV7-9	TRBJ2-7	TGTGCCAGCAGGCAGGGAAGCTCCTACGAGCAGTACTTC	CASRQGSSYEQYF
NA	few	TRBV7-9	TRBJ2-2	TGTGCCAGCAGCTCGCCTCCGGGTCAACTAAACACCGGGGAGCTGTTTTTT	CASSSPPGQLNTGELFF
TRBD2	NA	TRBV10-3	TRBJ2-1	TGTGCCATCAGTGAGTCGGGAACTACTAGCGGACCTTACAATGAGCAGTTCTTC	CAISESGTTSGPYNEQFF
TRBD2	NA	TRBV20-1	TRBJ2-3	TGCAGTGCTTCCCCCTCGCGGGGGGTCGCAGATACGCAGTATTTT	CSASPSRGVADTQYF
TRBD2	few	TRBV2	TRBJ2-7	TGTGCCAGCAGTGCGTTGCGGGAGTCCTACGAGCAGTACTTC	CASSALRESYEQYF
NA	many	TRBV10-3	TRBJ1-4	TGTGCCATCAGTGAGTCCACCCTTCTCAGCGGTGAAAAACTGTTTTTT	CAISESTLLSGEKLFF
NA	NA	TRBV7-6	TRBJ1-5	TGTGCCAGCAGCTCGGATAGCAATCAGCCCCAGCATTTT	CASSSDSNQPQHF
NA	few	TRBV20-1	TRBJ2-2	TGCAGTGTGGATAGCGGAACGACCGGGGAGCTGTTTTTT	CSVDSGTTGELFF
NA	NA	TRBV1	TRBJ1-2	TGCACCAGCAGCCAAGATTTGCAGGCGAACTATGGCTACACCTTC	CTSSQDLQANYGYTF
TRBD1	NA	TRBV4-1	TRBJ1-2	TGCGCCAGCAGCCAAGAGGCCCGGGACAGGGGGTATGGCTACACCTTC	CASSQEARDRGYGYTF
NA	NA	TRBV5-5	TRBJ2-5	TGTGCCAGCAGCCAGAACGACCGGGACGGAGAGACCCAGTACTTC	CASSQNDRDGETQYF
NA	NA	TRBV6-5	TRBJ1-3	TGTGCCAGCTTGGGGTCTGGAAACACCATATATTTT	CASLGSGNTIYF
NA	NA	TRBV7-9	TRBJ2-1	TGTGCCAGCAGCCCTTCCCCTCTAGGTGAGCAGTTCTTC	CASSPSPLGEQFF
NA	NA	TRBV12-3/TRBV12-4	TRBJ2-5	TGTGCCAGCAGCAGGACGGTTTACCAAGAGACCCAGTACTTC	CASSRTVYQETQYF
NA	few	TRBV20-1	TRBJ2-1	TGCAGTGCTTCTTCATTTAGCGGAGCGTTTTACAATGAGCAGTTCTTC	CSASSFSGAFYNEQFF
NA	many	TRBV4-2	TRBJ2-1	TGTGCCAGCAGCCAAGGGCGGGATCCTCCAAACCAGCAGTTCTTC	CASSQGRDPPNQQFF
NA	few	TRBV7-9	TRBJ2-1	TGTGCCAGCAGCTTAGGAGCGGCGGGGGCAGAGCAGTTCTTC	CASSLGAAGAEQFF
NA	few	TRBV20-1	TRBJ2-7	TGCAGTGCCCTGAGGTCTCGCGGGTACTTGGAGCAGTACTTC	CSALRSRGYLEQYF
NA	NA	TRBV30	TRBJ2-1	TGTGCCTGGAGTGGAGGTGGGGGATCCTCCTACAATGAGCAGTTCTTC	CAWSGGGGSSYNEQFF
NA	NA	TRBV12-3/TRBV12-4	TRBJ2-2	TGTGCCAGCAAACGGCCAAACACCGGGGAGCTGTTTTTT	CASKRPNTGELFF
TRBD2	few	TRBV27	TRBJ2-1	TGTGCCAGCTCGGGACTAGGGGACAATGAGCAGTTCTTC	CASSGLGDNEQFF
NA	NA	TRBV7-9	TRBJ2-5	TGTGCCAGCAGCCCCTCGTATGAAGAGACCCAGTACTTC	CASSPSYEETQYF
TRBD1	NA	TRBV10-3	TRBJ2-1	TGTGCCATCAGGTTGGGGACAGGGGGAGTAGATGAGCAGTTCTTC	CAIRLGTGGVDEQFF
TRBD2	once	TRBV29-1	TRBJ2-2	TGCAGCGTTGTTAGCGGGTTTAACACCGGGGAGCTGTTTTTT	CSVVSGFNTGELFF
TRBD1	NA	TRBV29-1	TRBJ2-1	TGCAGCGTTGTCACAGGGGACAATGAGCAGTTCTTC	CSVVTGDNEQFF
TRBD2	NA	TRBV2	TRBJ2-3	TGTGCCAGCTGGCTAGCGGGAGGGCCGGATACGCAGTATTTT	CASWLAGGPDTQYF
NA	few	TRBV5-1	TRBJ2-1	TGCGCCAGCAGCGAGGGACTCGCCCGGACCTACAATGAGCAGTTCTTC	CASSEGLARTYNEQFF
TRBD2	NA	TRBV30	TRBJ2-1	TGTGCCTGGAGTTTCTCCCGACTAGCGGGCTCCTCCTACAATGAGCAGTTCTTC	CAWSFSRLAGSSYNEQFF
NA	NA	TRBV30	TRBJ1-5	TGTGCCTGCTCCCTCACAGGGAGCAATCAGCCCCAGCATTTT	CACSLTGSNQPQHF
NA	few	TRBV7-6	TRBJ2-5	TGTGCCAGCAGCCGGACTGGGGGCGTATGGAAAGAGACCCAGTACTTC	CASSRTGGVWKETQYF
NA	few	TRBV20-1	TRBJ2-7	TGCAGTGCTAGAGATGGCGACAGGAGCACCTACGAGCAGTACTTC	CSARDGDRSTYEQYF
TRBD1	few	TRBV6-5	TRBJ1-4	TGTGCCAGCAGTTACGCAGGGGGTGAAAAACTGTTTTTT	CASSYAGGEKLFF
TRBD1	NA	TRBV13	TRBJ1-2	TGTGCCAGCAGCCCCGGGACAGGGGCCGTCAACTATGGCTACACCTTC	CASSPGTGAVNYGYTF
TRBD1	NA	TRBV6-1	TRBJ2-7	TGTGCCAGCAGTCGCTCCCGGGACAGGGGGCGAGGGCAGTACTTC	CASSRSRDRGRGQYF
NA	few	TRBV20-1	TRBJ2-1	TGCAGTGCTAGAGTAGAAAATGCGGGGTATGAGCAGTTCTTC	CSARVENAGYEQFF
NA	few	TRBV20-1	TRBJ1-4	TGCAGTGCTAGAGGCGGGGTGCCGAATGAAAAACTGTTTTTT	CSARGGVPNEKLFF
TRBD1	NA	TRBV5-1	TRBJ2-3	TGCGCCAGCAGCTCGGGGACAGGCGCAGATACGCAGTATTTT	CASSSGTGADTQYF
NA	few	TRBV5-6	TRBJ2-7	TGTGCCAGCAGCTTGGATGCCGCGTACGAGCAGTACTTC	CASSLDAAYEQYF
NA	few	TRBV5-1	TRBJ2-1	TGCGCCAGCAGCTTGACGCGGTACAATGAGCAGTTCTTC	CASSLTRYNEQFF
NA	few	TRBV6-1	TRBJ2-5	TGTGCCAGCAGCTCCGGACAGAAAGAGACCCAGTACTTC	CASSSGQKETQYF
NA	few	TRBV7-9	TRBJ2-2	TGTGCCAGCGTCGGTGGGAACACCGGGGAGCTGTTTTTT	CASVGGNTGELFF
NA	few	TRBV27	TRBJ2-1	TGTGCCAGCAGTTCTCTTGACAGCTCCTACAATGAGCAGTTCTTC	CASSSLDSSYNEQFF
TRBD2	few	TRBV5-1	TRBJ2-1	TGCGCCAGCAGTTCGGGACTAGCGGGAGAGGAGCGGAACAATGAGCAGTTCTTC	CASSSGLAGEERNNEQFF
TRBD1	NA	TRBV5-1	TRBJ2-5	TGCGCCAGCAGCCCCGGGACAGGGTGGGAGACCCAGTACTTC	CASSPGTGWETQYF
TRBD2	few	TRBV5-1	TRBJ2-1	TGCGCCAGCAGCTTTGGACTAGCTCCCGGCAATGAGCAGTTCTTC	CASSFGLAPGNEQFF
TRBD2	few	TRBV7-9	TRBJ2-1	TGTGCCAGCAGCAGCTCGCGGGAGGTTAGCAATGAGCAGTTCTTC	CASSSSREVSNEQFF
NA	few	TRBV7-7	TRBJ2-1	TGTGCCAGCAGCTTAGCCTGGGCCTCCCCCAATGAGCAGTTCTTC	CASSLAWASPNEQFF
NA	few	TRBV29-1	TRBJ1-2	TGCAGCATCCGCCACGGGGTGGCGGGTGGCTACACCTTC	CSIRHGVAGGYTF
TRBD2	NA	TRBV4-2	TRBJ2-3	TGTGCCAGCAGCCAAGATTGGTCGAGCGGGGGCGATACGCAGTATTTT	CASSQDWSSGGDTQYF
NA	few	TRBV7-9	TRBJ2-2	TGTGCCAGCAGCTTCGCCCCCTCTGGCCCCACCGGGGAGCTGTTTTTT	CASSFAPSGPTGELFF
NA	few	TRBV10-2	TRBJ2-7	TGCGCCAGCAGCAACAGGGACTACTCCTACGAGCAGTACTTC	CASSNRDYSYEQYF
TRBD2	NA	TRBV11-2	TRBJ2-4	TGTGCCAGCAGCCCCCAGACTAGCGGGAGGGTTTTGAGGAAAAACATTCAGTACTTC	CASSPQTSGRVLRKNIQYF
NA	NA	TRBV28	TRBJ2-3	TGTGCCAGCAGTTTCCTCTCCCTCACTACGCAGTATTTT	CASSFLSLTTQYF
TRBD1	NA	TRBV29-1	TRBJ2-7	TGCAGCGTGGACCACCGGGACAGGGGATCCTACGAGCAGTACTTC	CSVDHRDRGSYEQYF
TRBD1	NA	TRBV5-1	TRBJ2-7	TGCGCCAGCAGCGACGGACAGGGGGACTCCTACGAGCAGTACTTC	CASSDGQGDSYEQYF